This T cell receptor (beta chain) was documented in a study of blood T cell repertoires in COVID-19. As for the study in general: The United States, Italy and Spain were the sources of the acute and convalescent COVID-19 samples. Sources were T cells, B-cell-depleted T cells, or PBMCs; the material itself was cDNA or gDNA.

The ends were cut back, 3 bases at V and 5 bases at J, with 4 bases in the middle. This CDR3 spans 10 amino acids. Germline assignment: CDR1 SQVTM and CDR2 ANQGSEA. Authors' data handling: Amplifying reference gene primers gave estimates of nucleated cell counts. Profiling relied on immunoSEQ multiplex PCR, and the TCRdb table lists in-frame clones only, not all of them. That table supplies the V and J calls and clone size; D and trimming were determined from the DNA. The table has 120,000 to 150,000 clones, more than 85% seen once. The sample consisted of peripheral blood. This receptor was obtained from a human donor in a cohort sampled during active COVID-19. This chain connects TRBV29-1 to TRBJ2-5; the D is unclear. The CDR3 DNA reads TGCAGCGTTGACGCGGAGACCCAGTACTTC. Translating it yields CSVDAETQYF. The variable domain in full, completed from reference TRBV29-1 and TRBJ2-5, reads SAVISQKPSRDICQRGTSLTIQCQVDSQVTMMFWYRQQPGQSLTLIATANQGSEATYESGFVIDKFPISRPNLTFSTLTVSNMSPEDSSIYLCSVDAETQYFGPGTRLLVL.